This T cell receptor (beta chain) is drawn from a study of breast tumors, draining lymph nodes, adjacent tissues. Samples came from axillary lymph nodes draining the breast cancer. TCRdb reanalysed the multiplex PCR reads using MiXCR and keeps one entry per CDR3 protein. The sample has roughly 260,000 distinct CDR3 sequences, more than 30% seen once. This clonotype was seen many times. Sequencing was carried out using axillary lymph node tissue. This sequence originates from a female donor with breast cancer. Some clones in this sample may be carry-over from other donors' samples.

The chain's CDR3 is CASSVNGRADNEQFF. The DNA of the CDR3 is TGTGCCAGCAGCGTAAACGGGAGGGCCGACAATGAGCAGTTCTTC. This chain joins TRBV9 and TRBJ2-1; 8 bases match TRBD2. Losses at the gene ends were 1 base for V and 5 bases for J; bases not matched to a gene: 5. Germline values: CDR1 SGDLS, CDR2 YYNGEE. This CDR3 contains 15 residues.